The following is a T cell receptor beta chain sequence with its context. The antigen is undetermined. The PCR made use of 60 Vbeta and 13 Jbeta primers. Clones were sequenced by immunoSEQ multiplex PCR, and TCRdb holds only the in-frame ones, with some missing. Here the sample spans 110,000 to 150,000 clones, approximately 79% being singletons. There were likely unrecorded immune exposures, though donors were nominally healthy when sampled. The data stem from a study of cytomegalovirus exposure and HLA in healthy donors. Looked up from germline, CDR1 is SNHLY and CDR2 is FYNNEI. The junction had 6 bases not matched to a gene; V was cut back by 2 bases and J by 4 bases. CDR3 length: 16 residues. Notes on the study in general: TCR beta sequences numbering around 15,000 were associated with HLA alleles at 0.05 false discovery rate in a later analysis. In an earlier analysis, about 87% or about 30%: the productive usage of most TCR beta V segments.

The receptor comes from a female donor in good health and CMV-seronegative. The chain has TRBV2 and TRBJ2-1, with 9 bases fitting TRBD2. Sequencing was performed on PBMCs. The CDR3 DNA is TGTGCCAGCAGTGAATTAGCGGGAGACGATTACAATGAGCAGTTCTTC. Its translation: CASSELAGDDYNEQFF. Full variable domain (remainder filled in from reference TRBV2 and TRBJ2-1): EPEVTQTPSHQVTQMGQEVILRCVPISNHLYFYWYRQILGQKVEFLVSFYNNEISEKSEIFDDQFSVERPDGSNFTLKIRSTKLEDSAMYFCASSELAGDDYNEQFFGPGTRLTVL.